There are a few counts of the clone carrying this T cell receptor (beta chain). The data are from a study of STAT5B mutations in CD4+ large granular lymphocyte leukemia. Sequencing was at survey level. Generated by immunoSEQ multiplex PCR, the TCRdb table keeps only in-frame clones and is missing some. Among about 21,000 clones listed, around 75% were seen once. Sequencing was performed on CD4+ T cells from blood buffy coats. This TCR was sampled from a human donor in good health.

DNA of the CDR3: TGCGCCAGCAGTGCTCCCGCCAGCGGATGGAACACCGGGGAGCTGTTTTTT. Translated, it gives CASSAPASGWNTGELFF. The gene calls are TRBV10-1 and TRBJ2-2; TRBD2 is a possible D gene (5 bases). With 4 bases removed from V and 1 base from J, the gap between germline ends came to 16 bases. The CDR3 is 17 amino acids. The V gene's germline CDR1 is WNHNN and CDR2 SYGVQD (reference sequence).